The 22 T cell receptor beta chains presented below share a single source sample, sequenced in a study of T cells in Graves' hyperthyroidism and ophthalmopathy. Researchers amplified the TCR beta CDR3 regions from RNA transcripts. The HTBI primer set drove a first-round RT-PCR of the TCR CDR3. TCRdb redid the calling of the multiplex PCR reads with MiXCR, one entry per CDR3 protein. Seen here are 480,000 or so distinct CDR3 sequences, over 35% observed once, and the top ten hold 44%. Sequenced material: peripheral blood or thyroid tissue (not recorded which). These receptors were taken from an adult woman with Graves' disease, either hyperthyroidism or ophthalmopathy (not recorded which).

The chain joins TRBV5-4 to TRBJ1-1, with unresolved D. Germline CDR1 reads SGHNT; CDR2 reads YYREEE (reference sequence). V lost 0 bases and J lost 6, with 12 bases in between. The CDR3 extends over 14 amino acids. The CDR3 loop reads CASSLARASPEAFF. CDR3 in DNA: TGTGCCAGCAGCTTGGCTCGGGCTAGCCCTGAAGCTTTCTTT. Full variable domain (rest looked up from reference TRBV5-4 and TRBJ1-1): ETGVTQSPTHLIKTRGQQVTLRCSSQSGHNTVSWYQQALGQGPQFIFQYYREEENGRGNFPPRFSGLQFPNYSSELNVNALELDDSALYLCASSLARASPEAFFGQGTRLTVV.

In regard to this clonotype: A single base separates this from a much larger clone, so it may be a read error. V usage is TRBV5-1 and J usage is TRBJ2-7; 14 bases map to TRBD2. CDR1 SGHRS and CDR2 YFSETQ come from the germline V gene. V lost 4 bases and J lost 3; bases outside the gene matches: 6. This CDR3 is built from 16 residues. The CDR3: CASSPGTSGGYYEQYF. Written as DNA, the CDR3 is TGCGCCAGCAGCCCCGGGACTAGCGGGGGTTACTACGAGCAGTACTTC.

The sample holds many counts of this clonotype. V gene TRBV15 combines with J gene TRBJ2-7; 10 positions match TRBD1. Germline V gives CDR1 LNHNV, CDR2 YYDKDF (reference sequence). The CDR3 loop spans 16 amino acids. V trimming: 0 bases; J trimming: 6 bases; junction bases outside the gene matches: 8. The CDR3: CATSREGGTGASEQYF. DNA for the CDR3: TGTGCCACCAGCAGAGAGGGTGGGACAGGGGCCTCCGAGCAGTACTTC.

This clonotype was counted at least ten times. This chain joins TRBV5-5 and TRBJ2-7, with 9 bases lining up with TRBD2. The V and J ends lost 3 bases and 6 bases, in that order; junction bases with no gene match: 13. This CDR3 has 16 residues. The germline V gene has CDR1 SGHKS and CDR2 YYEKEE (reference sequence). The CDR3 DNA sequence: TGTGCCAGCAGCTGGGGGACCGGCGGGAGGGTCGGCGAGCAGTACTTC. Its protein product is CASSWGTGGRVGEQYF.

The chain employs TRBV7-9 and TRBJ1-1; D is unresolved. The V gene's germline CDR1 is SEHNR and CDR2 FQNEAQ (reference sequence). V shed 11 bases and J shed 0 bases, with 13 bases lying between them. There are 13 residues in the CDR3. Here the CDR3 DNA reads TGTGCCGCTAGCAAGGGAATGAACACTGAAGCTTTCTTT. Its translation: CAASKGMNTEAFF. Together with reference TRBV7-9 and TRBJ1-1, the CDR3 gives the full variable domain: DTGVSQNPRHKITKRGQNVTFRCDPISEHNRLYWYRQTLGQGPEFLTYFQNEAQLEKSRLLSDRFSAERPKGSFSTLEIQRTEQGDSAMYLCAASKGMNTEAFFGQGTRLTVV.

The V gene is TRBV29-1, the J gene TRBJ2-7, with 7 positions matching TRBD1. Per germline, CDR1 SQVTM and CDR2 ANQGSEA. This CDR3 region has 12 residues. After removal of 7 bases from V and 3 bases from J, the junction contained 6 bases not matched to a gene. The CDR3 reads CSGNRQGYEQYF. The CDR3 region has the DNA TGCAGCGGGAACCGACAGGGCTACGAGCAGTACTTC.

The chain links TRBV12-3 or TRBV12-4 to TRBJ2-2, with D uncertain. V was trimmed by 2 bases and J by 6 bases, leaving 16 bases between them. There are 16 residues in the CDR3. CDR3: CASSLNLPTLAGELFF. The CDR3 DNA sequence: TGTGCCAGCAGTTTAAATCTACCGACCTTGGCCGGGGAGCTGTTTTTT.

The CDR3 coding sequence is TGCGCCAGCAGCCCCCTTTGGGCAGGGGCAAGCTCTCAGAAAGAGACCCAGTACTTC. This codes for CASSPLWAGASSQKETQYF. The chain uses TRBV4-1 and TRBJ2-5; D perhaps matches TRBD1 (6 bases). The CDR3 is made up of 19 amino acids. Germline-derived CDR1 and CDR2 are MGHRA and YSYEKL. Trimming took off 4 bases at V and 3 bases at J, with 27 bases between the two ends.

The rearrangement joins TRBV19 to TRBJ1-6; TRBD1 might be the D (5 bases). This CDR3 region has 10 residues. Trimming left V 9 bases short and J 9 bases short, with 6 bases between. In germline, CDR1 is LNHDA, CDR2 SQIVND (reference sequence). DNA for the CDR3: TGTGCCAGCGGGGGTTCACCCCTCCACTTT. This gives the protein CASGGSPLHF.

The chain has TRBV10-3 and TRBJ1-3; possible D gene TRBD1, 6 bases. Looked up from germline, CDR1 is ENHRY and CDR2 is SYGVKD. Trimming took 4 bases from V and 8 from J, leaving 15 bases between them. The CDR3 has 14 residues. CDR3 residues: CAISGRGLGYTIYF. The CDR3 region has the DNA TGTGCCATCAGTGGCAGGGGCCTAGGCTACACCATATATTTT.

This chain links TRBV7-9 with TRBJ1-1; 8 bases are a match to TRBD1. The V segment lost 2 bases and the J segment 5 bases; nucleotides outside the gene matches: 10. This CDR3 contains 16 residues. CDR1 is SEHNR and CDR2 is FQNEAQ in the germline V gene (reference sequence). The CDR3 sequence: CASSLSPDRVGTEAFF. The CDR3 DNA is TGTGCCAGCAGCTTAAGCCCGGACAGGGTCGGGACTGAAGCTTTCTTT. The whole variable domain, remainder taken from reference TRBV7-9 and TRBJ1-1, is DTGVSQNPRHKITKRGQNVTFRCDPISEHNRLYWYRQTLGQGPEFLTYFQNEAQLEKSRLLSDRFSAERPKGSFSTLEIQRTEQGDSAMYLCASSLSPDRVGTEAFFGQGTRLTVV.

V and J are TRBV2 and TRBJ1-2; D not certain. The germline V and J ends were trimmed by 3 bases and 9 bases, with 2 bases remaining between them. Germline V gene sequence: CDR1 SNHLY, CDR2 FYNNEI. The CDR3 loop spans 9 amino acids. CDR3 amino acids: CASSESYTF. The CDR3, as DNA: TGTGCCAGCAGTGAGAGCTACACCTTC.

The chain recombines TRBV15 with TRBJ1-1; D unclear. The ends were cut back, 8 bases at V and 4 bases at J, with 23 bases in the middle. The CDR3 contains 16 residues. Germline CDR1 and CDR2: LNHNV and YYDKDF (reference sequence). CDR3 DNA sequence: TGTGCCACCGGGCGCACGTCTGGCGGGCCTTTCACTGAAGCTTTCTTT. Protein: CATGRTSGGPFTEAFF.

The genes are TRBV20-1 and TRBJ1-2; D gene ambiguous. Trimming pared 4 bases from V and 6 bases from J, leaving 9 bases between. This CDR3 has 11 residues. The V gene's germline CDR1 is DFQATT and CDR2 SNEGSKA (reference sequence). The chain's CDR3 is CSAKTRNGYTF. In nucleotides, the CDR3 is TGCAGTGCTAAAACCAGGAATGGCTACACCTTC.

This clonotype was seen at least ten times. The chain carries TRBV7-3 and TRBJ2-2, with 7 nucleotides matching TRBD1. The length of the CDR3 is 16 residues. The germline gives CDR1 SGHTA, CDR2 FQGTGA. The V and J ends lost 1 base and 2 bases, in that order; junction bases with no gene match: 4. The CDR3 coding sequence is TGTGCCAGCAGCTTAAGAAACAGGGGTAACACCGGGGAGCTGTTTTTT. The encoded protein is CASSLRNRGNTGELFF.

V is TRBV15 and J is TRBJ1-1; 7 nucleotides line up with TRBD1. Germline V lookup: CDR1 LNHNV, CDR2 YYDKDF (reference sequence). The J segment lost 8 bases and the V segment lost 3 bases, leaving 12 bases of the junction unmatched. This CDR3 is 15 amino acids long. CDR3 DNA: TGTGCCACCAGCAGCGGGAATACGGGACAGACAGAAGCTTTCTTT. Protein: CATSSGNTGQTEAFF.

J is TRBJ2-7 and V is TRBV12-3 or TRBV12-4; a weak D match, TRBD2 (6 bases). CDR3 size: 13 residues. V was pared by 4 bases and J by 3 bases, with 10 bases between. CDR3 sequence: CASSWEANYEQYF. DNA for the CDR3: TGTGCCAGCAGTTGGGAGGCCAACTACGAGCAGTACTTC.

The chain recombines TRBV2 with TRBJ2-5; TRBD2 agrees at 8 bases. With V trimmed by 8 bases and J by 4 bases, 15 bases remained unmatched. Germline V lookup: CDR1 SNHLY, CDR2 FYNNEI. CDR3 size: 16 residues. CDR3 amino acids: CASLASPRAGGETQYF. The CDR3 region has the DNA TGTGCCAGCTTGGCCTCTCCACGGGCGGGGGGAGAGACCCAGTACTTC.

This sequence joins TRBV4-2 and TRBJ1-2; D not resolved. Germline CDR1 LGHNA, CDR2 YNFKEQ. The germline V and J ends were trimmed by 3 bases and 14 bases, with 16 bases remaining between them. This CDR3 has 12 amino acids. The CDR3 DNA follows: TGTGCCAGCAGCCATTCTGACCGCGTGGGGACCTTC. Its protein is CASSHSDRVGTF.

This clonotype occurred many times. The CDR3 region is CASSLVLAGNQPQHF. The CDR3 coding sequence is TGTGCCAGCAGCTTAGTATTGGCAGGAAATCAGCCCCAGCATTTT. V is TRBV7-2 and J is TRBJ1-5; D gene unclear. The CDR3 is 15 residues long. Germline CDR1 SGHTA, CDR2 FQGNSA. Trimming removed 1 base at V and 4 bases at J, with 11 bases between. Full variable domain (missing parts from reference TRBV7-2 and TRBJ1-5): GAGVSQSPSNKVTEKGKDVELRCDPISGHTALYWYRQSLGQGLEFLIYFQGNSAPDKSGLPSDRFSAERTGGSVSTLTIQRTQQEDSAVYLCASSLVLAGNQPQHFGDGTRLSIL.

This clonotype was counted many times. The chain links TRBV7-9 to TRBJ2-7; D remains ambiguous. The CDR3 contains 15 residues. Germline assignment: CDR1 SEHNR and CDR2 FQNEAQ (reference sequence). Deletions cut 4 bases from V and 3 bases from J, with 16 bases between. The CDR3 nucleotides are TGTGCCAGCAGCTCCCCTACCGGATTCGGCTACGAGCAGTACTTC. It translates to CASSSPTGFGYEQYF.

This chain connects TRBV10-3 to TRBJ1-4, with TRBD1 matching 7 bases. Germline-derived CDR1 and CDR2 are ENHRY and SYGVKD. CDR3 length equals 13 residues. V lost 8 bases and J lost 5; bases outside the gene matches: 5. CDR3 loop: CAISRGRNEKLFF. The CDR3 bases are TGTGCCATCTCGAGGGGGCGCAATGAAAAACTGTTTTTT.